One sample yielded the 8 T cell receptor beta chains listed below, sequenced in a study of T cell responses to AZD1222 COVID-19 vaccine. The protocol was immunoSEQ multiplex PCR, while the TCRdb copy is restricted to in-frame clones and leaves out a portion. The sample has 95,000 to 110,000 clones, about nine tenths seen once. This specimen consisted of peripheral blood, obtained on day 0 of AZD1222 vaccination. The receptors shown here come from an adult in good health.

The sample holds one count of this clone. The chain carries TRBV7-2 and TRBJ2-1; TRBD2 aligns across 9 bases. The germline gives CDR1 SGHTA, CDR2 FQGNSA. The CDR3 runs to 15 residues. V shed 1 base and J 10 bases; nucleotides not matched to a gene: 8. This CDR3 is CASSLDAGGLEEQFF. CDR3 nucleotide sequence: TGTGCCAGCAGCTTAGATGCGGGGGGGCTTGAAGAGCAGTTCTTC.

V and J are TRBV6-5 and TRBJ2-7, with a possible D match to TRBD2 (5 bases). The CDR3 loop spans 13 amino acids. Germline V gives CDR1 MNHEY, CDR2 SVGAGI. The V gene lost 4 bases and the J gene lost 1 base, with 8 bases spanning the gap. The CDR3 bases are TGTGCCAGCAGTTCCGGGGTTTCCTACGAGCAGTACTTC. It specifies CASSSGVSYEQYF.

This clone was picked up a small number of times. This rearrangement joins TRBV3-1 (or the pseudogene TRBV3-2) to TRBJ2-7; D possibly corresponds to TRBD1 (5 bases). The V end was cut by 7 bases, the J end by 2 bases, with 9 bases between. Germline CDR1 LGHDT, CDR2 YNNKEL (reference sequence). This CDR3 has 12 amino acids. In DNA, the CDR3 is TGTGCCAGCACAGCAGGGACCTACGAGCAGTACTTC. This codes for CASTAGTYEQYF.

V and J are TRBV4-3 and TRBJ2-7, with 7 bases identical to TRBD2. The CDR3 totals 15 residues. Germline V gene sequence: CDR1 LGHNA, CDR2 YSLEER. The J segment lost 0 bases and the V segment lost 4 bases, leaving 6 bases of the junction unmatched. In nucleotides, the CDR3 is TGCGCCAGCAGCCGACAGACTAGCTCCTCCTACGAGCAGTACTTC. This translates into CASSRQTSSSYEQYF.

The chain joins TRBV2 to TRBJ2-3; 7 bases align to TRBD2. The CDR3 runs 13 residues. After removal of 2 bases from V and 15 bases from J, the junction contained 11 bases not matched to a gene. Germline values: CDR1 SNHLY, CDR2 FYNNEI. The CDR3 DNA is TGTGCCAGCAGTGAATCGGGACTACGGGCTTTTTATTTT. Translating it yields CASSESGLRAFYF.

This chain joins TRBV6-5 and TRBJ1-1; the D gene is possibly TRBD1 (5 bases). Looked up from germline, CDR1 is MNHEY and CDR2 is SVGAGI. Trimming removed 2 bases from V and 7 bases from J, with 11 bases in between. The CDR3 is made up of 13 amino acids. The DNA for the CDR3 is TGTGCCAGCAGTTACGGGGCGCAATATGAAGCTTTCTTT. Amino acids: CASSYGAQYEAFF.

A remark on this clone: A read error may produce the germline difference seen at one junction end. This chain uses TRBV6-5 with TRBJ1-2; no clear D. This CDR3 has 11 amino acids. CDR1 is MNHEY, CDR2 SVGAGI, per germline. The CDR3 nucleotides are TGTGCCAGCAGCCAGGCAAAGCCCGGTTCCTTC. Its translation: CASSQAKPGSF.

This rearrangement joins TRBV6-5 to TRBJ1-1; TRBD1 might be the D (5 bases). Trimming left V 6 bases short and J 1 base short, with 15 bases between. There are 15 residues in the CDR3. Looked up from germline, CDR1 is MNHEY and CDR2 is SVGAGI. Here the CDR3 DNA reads TGTGCCAGCAGCCCCTGGGGCAGAAAGAACACTGAAGCTTTCTTT. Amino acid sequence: CASSPWGRKNTEAFF.